Below, 21 T cell receptor beta chains from the same sample are listed, as sequenced in a study of blood T cells in healthy people across ages. Primers used in a second PCR of about 7 to 11 cycles were a sample-barcoded 5' primer and a J-beta primer mix. TCRdb passed the 5' RACE reads through MiXCR, listing each CDR3 protein once. The data hold just over 1 million distinct CDR3 sequences, with 45% observed a single time. Specimen: blood. These receptors were obtained from a woman aged 55-70 years in good health.

The genes are TRBV6-5 and TRBJ2-1, with D possibly TRBD2 on 6 matching bases. This CDR3 is 13 amino acids long. Trimming removed 8 bases from V and 6 bases from J, with 14 bases in between. Germline values: CDR1 MNHEY, CDR2 SVGAGI. This CDR3 is CASAIRGSNEQFF. CDR3 DNA sequence: TGTGCCAGCGCTATTCGGGGGAGCAATGAGCAGTTCTTC.

The chain couples TRBV20-1 to TRBJ2-1, with TRBD2 matching 11 bases. The CDR3 has 12 residues. After removal of 5 bases from V and 15 bases from J, the junction contained 9 bases not matched to a gene. The germline V gene encodes CDR1 DFQATT and CDR2 SNEGSKA (reference sequence). The CDR3 here is CSAGRLAGGRFF. The CDR3, as DNA: TGCAGTGCTGGACGGCTAGCGGGGGGCAGGTTCTTC.

V is TRBV7-8 and J is TRBJ2-5, with 7 bases lining up with TRBD1. This CDR3 region has 19 residues. Germline CDR1 SGHVS, CDR2 FQNEAQ. V trimming: 5 bases; J trimming: 0 bases; junction bases outside the gene matches: 18. The CDR3 reads CASSAAVFAQGEYQETQYF. The CDR3 DNA reads TGTGCCAGCAGCGCCGCGGTATTCGCCCAGGGGGAGTACCAAGAGACCCAGTACTTC.

V is TRBV19 and J is TRBJ2-3; 12 bases match TRBD2. Trimming cost V 1 base and J 6 bases; bases outside gene matches: 8. This CDR3 is built from 17 residues. Germline CDR1 LNHDA, CDR2 SQIVND (reference sequence). This CDR3 reads CASSIARGLAGSDTQYF. CDR3 nucleotides: TGTGCCAGTAGTATAGCCCGGGGACTAGCGGGCTCGGATACGCAGTATTTT.

Comments on this clonotype: The junction does not match germline at one end; this may be a read error. This chain links TRBV10-3 with TRBJ2-7; the match to TRBD1 covers 8 bases. CDR3 length equals 13 residues. Germline CDR1 ENHRY, CDR2 SYGVKD. In DNA form, the CDR3 reads TGTGCCATCAGTGGACAGGGGAGCTACGGGCAGTACTTC. It codes for CAISGQGSYGQYF.

This clonotype was observed a handful of times. This chain's CDR3 is CASSVRLGGEAFF. The CDR3 DNA follows: TGTGCCAGCAGTGTTCGGTTAGGGGGGGAAGCTTTCTTT. The chain links TRBV12-3 or TRBV12-4 to TRBJ1-1; tentative D call: TRBD1 (6 bases). This CDR3 is 13 amino acids long. Trimming took 5 bases from V and 8 from J, leaving 15 bases between them.

Many counts were recorded for this clonotype. This chain connects TRBV20-1 to TRBJ2-5, with 8 bases identical to TRBD1. CDR3 size: 16 residues. The J segment lost 4 bases and the V segment lost 3 bases, leaving 13 bases of the junction unmatched. The V gene's germline CDR1 is DFQATT and CDR2 SNEGSKA (reference sequence). This CDR3 is CSARTRRQGWGETQYF. The CDR3 region has the DNA TGCAGTGCTAGGACCCGAAGACAGGGGTGGGGAGAGACCCAGTACTTC.

The chain employs TRBV12-3 or TRBV12-4 and TRBJ2-5; no clear D. This CDR3 region has 12 residues. Trimming took off 7 bases at V and 11 bases at J, with 17 bases between the two ends. CDR3 amino acids: CASTNPGHEQYF. The CDR3 region has the DNA TGTGCCAGCACCAACCCCGGTCATGAGCAGTACTTC.

This clonotype was found once. The V call is TRBV20-1, the J call TRBJ2-3, with 8 bases identical to TRBD2. This CDR3 has 15 residues. The V gene end was trimmed by 3 bases and the J gene end by 1 base; junction bases not matched to a gene: 6. Germline CDR1 and CDR2: DFQATT and SNEGSKA (reference sequence). The CDR3: CSASSAGGRTDTQYF. Written as DNA, the CDR3 is TGCAGTGCTAGTTCCGCGGGGGGCCGCACAGATACGCAGTATTTT.

This clonotype was counted only a few times. The rearrangement joins TRBV29-1 to TRBJ2-7; TRBD1 agrees at 12 bases. This CDR3 region has 13 residues. J lost 7 bases, V lost 5 bases, and 6 bases had no gene match. CDR1 and CDR2 (germline): SQVTM, ANQGSEA. DNA for the CDR3: TGCAGCGTTCGCCGGGACAGGGGGCTGGAGCAGTACTTC. It is translated as CSVRRDRGLEQYF.

As concerns this clonotype: Sequence at one end of the junction differs from germline and may be a read error. The chain is built from TRBV7-2 and TRBJ2-1; the match to TRBD2 covers 9 bases. This CDR3 contains 16 residues. Per the germline V gene, CDR1 is SGHTA and CDR2 is FQGNSA. The CDR3 reads CASSPSGTLSDNEQFF. Here the CDR3 DNA reads TGTGCCAGCAGCCCTAGCGGGACGCTCTCCGACAATGAGCAGTTCTTC.

The chain recombines TRBV6-2 or TRBV6-3 with TRBJ2-5; TRBD2 matches at 7 bases. After removal of 5 bases from V and 5 bases from J, the junction contained 11 bases not matched to a gene. The CDR3 length is 15 residues. CDR1 and CDR2 (germline): MNHEY, SVGEGT. The CDR3 is CASSPAGIVGETQYF. CDR3 DNA: TGTGCCAGCAGTCCAGCGGGAATCGTGGGGGAGACCCAGTACTTC.

The V gene is TRBV12-5, the J gene TRBJ1-5; D ambiguous. The V end was cut by 5 bases, the J end by 4 bases, with 9 bases between. This CDR3 comprises 13 residues. Per germline, CDR1 LGHNT and CDR2 FRNRAP. The CDR3 region has the DNA TGTGCTAGTGGTCCCACGGTTAATCAGCCCCAGCATTTT. Amino acids: CASGPTVNQPQHF. The full variable domain, in which reference TRBV12-5 and TRBJ1-5 provide the parts outside the CDR3, is DARVTQTPRHKVTEMGQEVTMRCQPILGHNTVFWYRQTMMQGLELLAYFRNRAPLDDSGMPKDRFSAEMPDATLATLKIQPSEPRDSAVYFCASGPTVNQPQHFGDGTRLSIL.

This clonotype was counted a few times. The chain links TRBV14 to TRBJ1-6; D remains ambiguous. CDR1 and CDR2 (germline): SGHDN, FVKESK. CDR3 length: 14 residues. The V gene lost 1 base and the J gene lost 6 bases, with 7 bases spanning the gap. DNA for the CDR3: TGTGCCAGCAGCCAAGCACAGCTTAATTCACCCCTCCACTTT. Amino acids: CASSQAQLNSPLHF.

There are a few counts of this clonotype. The chain couples TRBV12-3 or TRBV12-4 to TRBJ2-3; 12 positions match TRBD2. Trimming cost V 5 bases and J 2 bases; bases outside gene matches: 2. This CDR3 is built from 15 residues. This CDR3 reads CASSTSGRPTDTQYF. Here the CDR3 DNA reads TGTGCCAGCAGTACTAGCGGGAGGCCCACAGATACGCAGTATTTT.

This clonotype was counted only a few times. The chain links TRBV18 to TRBJ2-7; D possibly corresponds to TRBD2 (6 bases). This CDR3 contains 14 residues. Germline CDR1 and CDR2: KGHSH and LQKENI. Trimming removed 2 bases at V and 1 base at J, with 9 bases between. The CDR3 region is CASSPGAGSYEQYF. The CDR3 nucleotides read TGTGCCAGCTCACCAGGGGCGGGATCCTACGAGCAGTACTTC.

This clonotype appeared a few times. This sequence joins TRBV7-3 and TRBJ2-1, with 13 bases fitting TRBD2. The V segment lost 0 bases and the J segment 1 base; nucleotides outside the gene matches: 6. From germline, CDR1 is SGHTA and CDR2 FQGTGA. CDR3 size: 19 residues. The CDR3 bases are TGTGCCAGCAGCTTAACCCCTGCGACTAGCGGGAGGTCCTACAATGAGCAGTTCTTC. The encoded protein is CASSLTPATSGRSYNEQFF.

The rearrangement uses TRBV20-1 and TRBJ2-5, with D uncertain. The DNA end lines up better with TRBJ2-7; the J call may be wrong. This CDR3 is 14 amino acids long. Germline-derived CDR1 and CDR2 are DFQATT and SNEGSKA (reference sequence). Here the CDR3 reads CSARVMGSRDEQYF. The DNA of the CDR3 is TGCAGTGCTAGGGTAATGGGGTCGCGCGACGAGCAGTACTTC.

This clonotype came up a few times. This chain joins TRBV3-1 and TRBJ2-1, with 9 bases lining up with TRBD2. Germline values: CDR1 LGHDT, CDR2 YNNKEL (reference sequence). This CDR3 has 15 residues. V lost 6 bases and J lost 2; bases outside the gene matches: 5. CDR3 DNA sequence: TGTGCCAGCAGTTTCTTAGCGGGAGCCTACAATGAGCAGTTCTTC. It translates to CASSFLAGAYNEQFF.

The chain joins TRBV19 to TRBJ1-5; no reliable D call. CDR1 is LNHDA and CDR2 is SQIVND in the germline V gene (reference sequence). V was cut by 3 bases and J by 7 bases, with 16 bases left in between. The CDR3 sequence is 15 residues long. The CDR3 DNA sequence: TGTGCCAGTAGTATCCGGGGTTTTGGTGAACAGCCCCAGCATTTT. Translated: CASSIRGFGEQPQHF. Supplemented by reference TRBV19 and TRBJ1-5, the full variable domain reads DGGITQSPKYLFRKEGQNVTLSCEQNLNHDAMYWYRQDPGQGLRLIYYSQIVNDFQKGDIAEGYSVSREKKESFPLTVTSAQKNPTAFYLCASSIRGFGEQPQHFGDGTRLSIL.

The gene calls are TRBV27 and TRBJ2-7, with a possible D match to TRBD1 (6 bases). V lost 3 bases, J lost 2 bases, and 14 bases lay in between. The CDR3 totals 15 residues. Looked up from germline, CDR1 is MNHEY and CDR2 is SMNVEV (reference sequence). The CDR3 DNA reads as TGTGCCAGCAGTTTTTCAGGGGTGGGGACCTACGAGCAGTACTTC. It is translated as CASSFSGVGTYEQYF.